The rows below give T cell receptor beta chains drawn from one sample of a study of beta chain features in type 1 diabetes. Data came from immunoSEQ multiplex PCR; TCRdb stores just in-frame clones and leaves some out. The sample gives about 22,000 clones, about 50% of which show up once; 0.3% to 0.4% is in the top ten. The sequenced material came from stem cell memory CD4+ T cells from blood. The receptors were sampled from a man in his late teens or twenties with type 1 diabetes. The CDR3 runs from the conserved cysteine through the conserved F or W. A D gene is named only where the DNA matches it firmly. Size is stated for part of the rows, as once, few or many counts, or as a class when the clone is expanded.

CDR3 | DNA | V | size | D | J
CASSALDSHEQYF | TGTGCCAGCTCAGCCCTGGACAGCCACGAGCAGTACTTC | TRBV18 | once | . | TRBJ2-7
CASGGQISYEQYF | TGTGCCTCGGGCGGGCAGATCTCCTACGAGCAGTACTTC | TRBV2 | . | . | TRBJ2-7
CASSFSVDSSGTYEQYF | TGTGCCAGCAGCTTTTCCGTGGACAGCTCAGGGACCTACGAGCAGTACTTC | TRBV11-2 | . | . | TRBJ2-7
CASTVPPETQYF | TGTGCCAGCACCGTCCCCCCGGAGACCCAGTACTTC | TRBV7-8 | . | . | TRBJ2-5
CASSLYTRQGPYFPQYF | TGTGCCAGCAGCTTATACACCCGACAGGGACCGTATTTCCCGCAGTACTTC | TRBV7-6 | few | TRBD1 | TRBJ2-7
CASSLGHPNYGYTF | TGTGCCAGCAGCTTGGGACACCCCAACTATGGCTACACCTTC | TRBV5-4 | once | . | TRBJ1-2
CASSLIVGGGTGELFF | TGTGCCAGCAGCTTAATTGTAGGGGGCGGTACCGGGGAGCTGTTTTTT | TRBV7-6 | . | TRBD1 | TRBJ2-2
CASSLDSGTPYTF | TGTGCCAGCAGCTTAGACTCAGGGACACCTTACACCTTC | TRBV7-2 | . | . | TRBJ1-2
CASSLPLGTGIREPQHF | TGTGCCAGCAGCTTGCCGTTGGGGACAGGGATTCGTGAGCCCCAGCATTTT | TRBV5-5 | . | TRBD1 | TRBJ1-5
CASSVGLAGRETQYF | TGTGCCAGTAGTGTAGGACTAGCGGGTAGGGAGACCCAGTACTTC | TRBV19 | . | TRBD2 | TRBJ2-5
CASSLGDRSAEQFF | TGTGCCAGCAGTTTAGGGGACAGGTCTGCTGAGCAGTTCTTC | TRBV28 | few | TRBD1 | TRBJ2-1
CSGDRGIYNEQFF | TGCAGCGGGGACAGGGGTATCTACAATGAGCAGTTCTTC | TRBV29-1 | . | TRBD1 | TRBJ2-1
CASSFGGASYEQYF | TGCGCCAGCAGCTTTGGGGGGGCTTCCTACGAGCAGTACTTC | TRBV5-1 | . | . | TRBJ2-7
CASSPGQGARNEQFF | TGCGCCAGCAGCCCGGGACAGGGGGCCAGGAATGAGCAGTTCTTC | TRBV5-1 | . | TRBD1 | TRBJ2-1
CASSLGGSYGYTF | TGTGCCAGCAGCTTAGGAGGTTCCTATGGCTACACCTTC | TRBV7-2 | few | . | TRBJ1-2
CASVDRAGGNQPQHF | TGTGCCAGTGTGGACAGGGCAGGGGGCAATCAGCCCCAGCATTTT | TRBV6-1 | . | TRBD1 | TRBJ1-5
CASSVGDRGLNIQYF | TGTGCCAGCAGCGTGGGGGACAGGGGGCTTAACATTCAGTACTTC | TRBV9 | . | TRBD1 | TRBJ2-4
CASSQKYRGNF | TGCGCCAGCAGTCAAAAATACAGGGGTAACTTC | TRBV23-1 | few | TRBD1 | TRBJ1-2
CASSLSTGLAGVANEQFF | TGTGCCAGCAGCCTATCTACGGGACTAGCGGGAGTCGCAAATGAGCAGTTCTTC | TRBV11-2 | . | TRBD2 | TRBJ2-1
CASSLSEASGRSQYF | TGTGCCAGCAGTTTATCGGAGGCTAGCGGCCGCTCCCAGTACTTC | TRBV27 | . | TRBD2 | TRBJ2-5
CASSSGLAGGQETQYF | TGTGCCAGCAGCTCCGGACTCGCGGGGGGGCAAGAGACCCAGTACTTC | TRBV9 | . | TRBD2 | TRBJ2-5
CASSLRTSTGTGFSNQPQHF | TGTGCCAGCAGCCTCCGAACATCAACCGGGACAGGGTTTAGCAATCAGCCCCAGCATTTT | TRBV14 | . | TRBD1 | TRBJ1-5
CASSVGGGGASGQNNEQFF | TGTGCCAGCAGCGTAGGGGGCGGGGGGGCCTCTGGCCAGAACAATGAGCAGTTCTTC | TRBV9 | . | TRBD2 | TRBJ2-1
CASSPPQYGYTF | TGTGCCAGCTCACCACCTCAGTACGGCTACACCTTC | TRBV18 | few | . | TRBJ1-2
CASGEQEVTDTQYF | TGTGCCAGCGGGGAGCAGGAGGTCACAGATACGCAGTATTTT | TRBV14 | . | . | TRBJ2-3
CASRYGQGATYEQYF | TGTGCCAGCAGATATGGACAGGGGGCAACCTACGAGCAGTACTTC | TRBV6-1 | . | TRBD1 | TRBJ2-7
CASSEAVNQPQHF | TGTGCCAGTAGTGAGGCCGTTAATCAGCCCCAGCATTTT | TRBV19 | once | . | TRBJ1-5
CASSHAVPFAGAYEQYF | TGTGCCAGCAGTCACGCGGTTCCGTTCGCGGGGGCCTACGAGCAGTACTTC | TRBV7-9 | few | TRBD2 | TRBJ2-7
CASSYSWTSGRETQYF | TGTGCCAGCAGTTACTCTTGGACTAGCGGGAGAGAGACCCAGTACTTC | TRBV6-5 | . | TRBD2 | TRBJ2-5
CASSPQAGNGYTF | TGTGCCAGCTCACCACAGGCGGGGAATGGCTACACCTTC | TRBV18 | . | . | TRBJ1-2
CASSIIGQLDQPQHF | TGTGCCAGTAGTATAATAGGACAGCTGGATCAGCCCCAGCATTTT | TRBV19 | . | . | TRBJ1-5
CASSKGQTGLIGYTF | TGTGCCAGTAGTAAAGGACAGACAGGGCTGATTGGCTACACCTTC | TRBV19 | . | TRBD1 | TRBJ1-2
CASSLGDGGTEAFF | TGTGCCAGCAGCTTAGGGGACGGGGGCACTGAAGCTTTCTTT | TRBV7-2 | . | . | TRBJ1-1
CASSLTPGLSYEQYF | TGTGCCAGCAGCTTAACACCGGGACTCAGCTACGAGCAGTACTTC | TRBV7-6 | . | . | TRBJ2-7
CASSPPGGGYGYTF | TGTGCCAGCTCACCACCGGGCGGGGGCTATGGCTACACCTTC | TRBV18 | . | . | TRBJ1-2
CASSRVGGDNGYTF | TGTGCCAGCAGCCGAGTTGGAGGGGATAATGGCTACACCTTC | TRBV7-8 | . | . | TRBJ1-2
CASSPSVSEPQHF | TGTGCCAGCAGTCCCAGTGTTTCTGAGCCCCAGCATTTT | TRBV7-8 | few | . | TRBJ1-5
CASSLMGLDYNEQFF | TGTGCCAGCAGCTTAATGGGACTAGATTACAATGAGCAGTTCTTC | TRBV11-2 | few | TRBD2 | TRBJ2-1
CASNSGGRAPADTQYF | TGCGCCAGCAATTCGGGCGGGAGGGCCCCGGCAGATACGCAGTATTTT | TRBV4-1 | . | TRBD2 | TRBJ2-3
CASSPGGGSYNEQFF | TGTGCCAGCAGCCCCGGGGGGGGCTCCTACAATGAGCAGTTCTTC | TRBV9 | once | TRBD2 | TRBJ2-1
CASSDVAAGANVLTF | TGTGCCAGCAGTGACGTAGCGGCTGGGGCCAACGTCCTGACTTTC | TRBV6-4 | . | . | TRBJ2-6
CASSLGTGAGETQYF | TGTGCCAGCAGCTTAGGGACAGGGGCCGGAGAGACCCAGTACTTC | TRBV7-2 | . | TRBD1 | TRBJ2-5
CAITTDSNEQFF | TGTGCCATCACGACAGACTCCAATGAGCAGTTCTTC | TRBV10-3 | . | . | TRBJ2-1
CASSTQGAGGYTF | TGTGCCAGCAGTACCCAGGGGGCAGGAGGCTACACCTTC | TRBV9 | . | TRBD1 | TRBJ1-2
CASSLGLAGYADTQYF | TGTGCCAGCAGCTTAGGTCTAGCGGGGTACGCAGATACGCAGTATTTT | TRBV7-2 | . | TRBD2 | TRBJ2-3
CASSLSRDTQYF | TGTGCCAGCAGCTTATCGAGAGATACGCAGTATTTT | TRBV11-1 | . | . | TRBJ2-3
CASSPHWNTEAFF | TGTGCCAGCAGCCCACATTGGAACACTGAAGCTTTCTTT | TRBV14 | . | . | TRBJ1-1
CASSSDSSYEQYF | TGTGCCAGCTCATCGGACAGCTCCTACGAGCAGTACTTC | TRBV18 | . | . | TRBJ2-7
CASSQLEARNQETQYF | TGTGCCAGCAGCCAATTGGAGGCACGGAACCAAGAGACCCAGTACTTC | TRBV14 | few | . | TRBJ2-5
CASLRLGAGVYEQYF | TGTGCCAGCCTGCGATTGGGTGCGGGGGTCTACGAGCAGTACTTC | TRBV6-6 | once | TRBD2 | TRBJ2-7
CASSLEDRGLRLYF | TGTGCCAGCAGTTTAGAGGACAGGGGGCTCCGTTTGTACTTC | TRBV27 | . | TRBD1 | TRBJ2-7
CASTTDRGGIQYF | TGTGCCAGCACCACGGACAGGGGGGGAATCCAATACTTC | TRBV7-2 | . | TRBD1 | TRBJ2-5
CASSRNRESYEQYF | TGTGCCAGCAGTCGAAACAGGGAATCCTACGAGCAGTACTTC | TRBV6-5 | few | . | TRBJ2-7
CASSFPGLVTNEQFF | TGTGCCAGCAGCTTCCCGGGACTAGTAACGAATGAGCAGTTCTTC | TRBV7-9 | . | TRBD2 | TRBJ2-1
CASSYGDRENTEAFF | TGTGCCAGCAGTTACGGGGACAGAGAGAACACTGAAGCTTTCTTT | TRBV6-5 | few | TRBD1 | TRBJ1-1
CASSFGRTGDEAFF | TGTGCCAGCAGCTTCGGGAGGACAGGGGACGAAGCTTTCTTT | TRBV7-9 | . | TRBD1 | TRBJ1-1
CASSPRLAGATDTQYF | TGTGCCAGCAGCCCGCGACTAGCGGGGGCCACAGATACGCAGTATTTT | TRBV7-2 | . | TRBD2 | TRBJ2-3
CSVEDRGLNTEAFF | TGCAGCGTTGAGGACAGGGGATTGAACACTGAAGCTTTCTTT | TRBV29-1 | . | TRBD1 | TRBJ1-1